The rows below give T cell receptor beta chains drawn from one sample of a study of response to subunit inactivated influenza vaccine. A single record per CDR3 protein comes from TCRdb applying MiXCR to the RT-PCR reads. The table has 650,000 to 700,000 distinct CDR3 sequences, about a sixth seen once. The material sequenced was PBMCs from blood, taken 11 to 12 days after vaccination. The receptors were gathered from a man in his forties or fifties who received an inactivated influenza vaccine. CDR3s include the opening cysteine and the closing phenylalanine or tryptophan. The order of the fields is clone size, D gene, V gene, J gene, CDR3 protein, CDR3 DNA. A D gene is named only where the DNA matches it firmly. Clone sizes are given selectively: once, few, many, or a class where the clone is expanded.

clone_size: .
d_call: .
v_call: TRBV7-2
j_call: TRBJ2-7
cdr3_aa: CASSLIGQYEQYF
cdr3_nt: TGTGCCAGCAGCTTAATTGGACAGTACGAGCAGTACTTC

clone_size: .
d_call: .
v_call: TRBV5-1
j_call: TRBJ2-7
cdr3_aa: CASSWYPGTSTYEQYF
cdr3_nt: TGCGCCAGCAGCTGGTATCCCGGGACAAGTACCTACGAGCAGTACTTC

clone_size: .
d_call: .
v_call: TRBV15
j_call: TRBJ2-7
cdr3_aa: CATSRSGMGYEQYF
cdr3_nt: TGTGCCACCAGCAGATCAGGGATGGGGTACGAGCAGTACTTC

clone_size: few
d_call: TRBD2
v_call: TRBV6-1
j_call: TRBJ2-4
cdr3_aa: CATRAGVPNIQYF
cdr3_nt: TGTGCCACCCGAGCGGGGGTACCAAACATTCAGTACTTC

clone_size: .
d_call: TRBD2
v_call: TRBV5-8
j_call: TRBJ2-1
cdr3_aa: CASSRRIAGTRYNEQFF
cdr3_nt: TGTGCCAGCAGCCGCAGAATAGCGGGAACGCGGTACAATGAGCAGTTCTTC

clone_size: few
d_call: .
v_call: TRBV6-1
j_call: TRBJ2-1
cdr3_aa: CAIREAVGAGHSINEQFF
cdr3_nt: TGTGCCATCAGGGAAGCCGTCGGAGCGGGTCACTCTATAAATGAGCAGTTCTTC

clone_size: few
d_call: TRBD1
v_call: TRBV15
j_call: TRBJ2-7
cdr3_aa: CATSREGQGISEQYF
cdr3_nt: TGTGCCACCAGCAGAGAGGGACAGGGGATTTCCGAGCAGTACTTC

clone_size: .
d_call: .
v_call: TRBV27
j_call: TRBJ2-1
cdr3_aa: CASSPAGSFYNEQFF
cdr3_nt: TGTGCCAGCAGTCCAGCAGGGTCCTTTTACAATGAGCAGTTCTTC

clone_size: few
d_call: .
v_call: TRBV21-1
j_call: TRBJ1-1
cdr3_aa: CASSKSYTLNTEAFF
cdr3_nt: TGTGCCAGCAGCAAATCGTACACCTTGAACACTGAAGCTTTCTTT

clone_size: few
d_call: .
v_call: TRBV4-1
j_call: TRBJ2-1
cdr3_aa: CASSQFEGAGNEQFF
cdr3_nt: TGCGCCAGCAGCCAGTTCGAAGGGGCTGGGAATGAGCAGTTCTTC

clone_size: .
d_call: .
v_call: TRBV12-3/TRBV12-4
j_call: TRBJ1-4
cdr3_aa: CASRNSEGNEKLFF
cdr3_nt: TGTGCCAGCAGAAACTCGGAGGGGAATGAAAAACTGTTTTTT

clone_size: few
d_call: .
v_call: TRBV4-1
j_call: TRBJ2-6
cdr3_aa: CASSQNTHRDSGANVLTF
cdr3_nt: TGCGCCAGCAGCCAGAATACCCACAGAGACTCTGGGGCCAACGTCCTGACTTTC

clone_size: .
d_call: TRBD2
v_call: TRBV11-1
j_call: TRBJ2-1
cdr3_aa: CASSSLAGGYLAYNEQFF
cdr3_nt: TGTGCCAGCAGCTCCCTAGCGGGGGGTTATCTTGCCTACAATGAGCAGTTCTTC

clone_size: .
d_call: .
v_call: TRBV4-3
j_call: TRBJ1-2
cdr3_aa: CASSQGQKDDGYTF
cdr3_nt: TGCGCCAGCAGCCAAGGACAAAAGGACGATGGCTACACCTTC

clone_size: .
d_call: TRBD2
v_call: TRBV20-1
j_call: TRBJ2-5
cdr3_aa: CSARETSGGTQYF
cdr3_nt: TGCAGTGCTAGAGAAACTAGCGGGGGTACCCAGTACTTC

clone_size: few
d_call: TRBD2
v_call: TRBV20-1
j_call: TRBJ2-1
cdr3_aa: CSATPLAGVVNEQFF
cdr3_nt: TGCAGTGCGACACCCTTAGCGGGAGTAGTTAATGAGCAGTTCTTC

clone_size: many
d_call: .
v_call: TRBV11-2
j_call: TRBJ2-3
cdr3_aa: CASSPRGTTDTQYF
cdr3_nt: TGTGCCAGCAGCCCTCGGGGCACCACAGATACGCAGTATTTT

clone_size: .
d_call: .
v_call: TRBV20-1
j_call: TRBJ2-1
cdr3_aa: CSASGGTPSYNEQFF
cdr3_nt: TGCAGTGCTAGCGGCGGGACTCCCTCCTACAATGAGCAGTTCTTC

clone_size: few
d_call: .
v_call: TRBV10-1
j_call: TRBJ2-7
cdr3_aa: CASSGPIAYEQYF
cdr3_nt: TGCGCCAGCAGCGGACCCATTGCCTACGAGCAGTACTTC

clone_size: .
d_call: TRBD2
v_call: TRBV24-1
j_call: TRBJ2-1
cdr3_aa: CATSDVRGEGLYNEQFF
cdr3_nt: TGTGCCACCAGTGACGTACGGGGGGAAGGGCTTTACAATGAGCAGTTCTTC

clone_size: .
d_call: .
v_call: TRBV5-1
j_call: TRBJ2-2
cdr3_aa: CASRMGFENTGELFF
cdr3_nt: TGCGCCAGCAGAATGGGGTTCGAGAACACCGGGGAGCTGTTTTTT

clone_size: .
d_call: .
v_call: TRBV12-3/TRBV12-4
j_call: TRBJ1-1
cdr3_aa: CASTLRGGVMNTEAFF
cdr3_nt: TGTGCCAGCACCCTCCGGGGCGGGGTCATGAACACTGAAGCTTTCTTT